The 5 T cell receptor beta chains in this list originate from one sample, sequenced in a study of beta chain features in type 1 diabetes. The whole isolated RNA underwent reverse transcription, so sequencing captured expressed TCRB transcripts. The method was immunoSEQ multiplex PCR; TCRdb's version includes in-frame clones alone and lacks a portion of them. The table includes 680,000 or so clones, 15% to 19% detected once. Sequencing was performed on naive CD4+ T cells from blood. These receptors originate from a man younger than 35 in good health.

This chain uses TRBV9 with TRBJ2-1; no clear D. This CDR3 contains 17 residues. Trimming took 0 bases from V and 0 from J, leaving 13 bases between them. The germline gives CDR1 SGDLS, CDR2 YYNGEE. This CDR3 reads CASSVATWARSYNEQFF. The DNA for the CDR3 is TGTGCCAGCAGCGTAGCTACTTGGGCCCGCTCCTACAATGAGCAGTTCTTC.

This clone was counted a few times. The chain combines TRBV7-2 with TRBJ1-2, with a possible D match to TRBD1 (5 bases). The CDR3 is 13 residues long. V was shortened by 8 bases and J by 3 bases, with 13 bases between the two germline ends. Germline loops: CDR1 SGHTA, CDR2 FQGNSA. The CDR3 DNA reads as TGTGCCAGCGTTCTGGGGCAGGACTATGGCTACACCTTC. Its translation is CASVLGQDYGYTF.

This clone showed up just a few times. The chain carries TRBV5-1 and TRBJ2-5; the match to TRBD2 covers 13 bases. The CDR3 has 17 amino acids. V was clipped by 4 bases and J by 1 base; unmatched bases: 7. Germline V gene data show CDR1 as SGHRS and CDR2 as YFSETQ. DNA of the CDR3: TGCGCCAGCAGCCCCCTCAGGACTAGCGGGGGCCAAGAGACCCAGTACTTC. This encodes CASSPLRTSGGQETQYF. Together with reference TRBV5-1 and TRBJ2-5, the CDR3 gives the full variable domain: KAGVTQTPRYLIKTRGQQVTLSCSPISGHRSVSWYQQTPGQGLQFLFEYFSETQRNKGNFPGRFSGRQFSNSRSEMNVSTLELGDSALYLCASSPLRTSGGQETQYFGPGTRLLVL.

This clone was picked up a small number of times. The chain joins TRBV7-2 to TRBJ2-4; possibly TRBD2 for D (6 bases). Trimming took 4 bases from V and 1 from J, leaving 11 bases between them. The CDR3 length is 15 residues. Germline CDR1 reads SGHTA; CDR2 reads FQGNSA. CDR3 nucleotide sequence: TGTGCCAGCAGCTCGCGTCGGGGGGCCAAAAACATTCAGTACTTC. Its protein is CASSSRRGAKNIQYF.

This clone was seen a handful of times. This rearrangement joins TRBV9 to TRBJ1-4, with 7 bases fitting TRBD1. Germline V lookup: CDR1 SGDLS, CDR2 YYNGEE. J was trimmed by 0 bases and V by 4 bases; bases with no gene match: 3. CDR3 length: 15 residues. CDR3 region: CASSKGQSTNEKLFF. The CDR3 bases are TGTGCCAGCAGCAAGGGACAGTCAACTAATGAAAAACTGTTTTTT.